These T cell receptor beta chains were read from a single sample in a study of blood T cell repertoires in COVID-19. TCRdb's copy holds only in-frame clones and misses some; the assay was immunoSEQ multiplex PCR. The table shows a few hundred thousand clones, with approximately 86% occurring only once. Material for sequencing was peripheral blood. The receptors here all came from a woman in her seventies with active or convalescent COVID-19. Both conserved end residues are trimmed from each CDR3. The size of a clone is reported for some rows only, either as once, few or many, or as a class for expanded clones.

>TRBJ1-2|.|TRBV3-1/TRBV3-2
ASSQGSNRANYGYT
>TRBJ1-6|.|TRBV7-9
ASSLGLNSPLH
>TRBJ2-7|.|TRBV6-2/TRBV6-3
ASSQLRGNEQY
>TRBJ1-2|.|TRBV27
ASSLSGGANYGYT
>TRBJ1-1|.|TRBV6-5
ASSSTTANTEAF
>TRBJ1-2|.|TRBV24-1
ATSEGAVYGYT
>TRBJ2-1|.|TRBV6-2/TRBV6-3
ASSWDTSSYNEQF
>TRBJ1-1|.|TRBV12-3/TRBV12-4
ATGDNKNTEAF
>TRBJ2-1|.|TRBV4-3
ASSQGSSGANNEQF
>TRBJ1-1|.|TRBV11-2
ASSLDLSGGRTEAF
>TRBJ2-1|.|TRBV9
ASSMGLVASLINEQF
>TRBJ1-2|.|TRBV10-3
AISDQGTFKDGYT
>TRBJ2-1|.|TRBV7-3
ASSSLATNEQF
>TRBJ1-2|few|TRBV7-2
ASSLRQGQVGDYGYT
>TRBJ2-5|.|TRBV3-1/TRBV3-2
ASSLFRGTQETQY
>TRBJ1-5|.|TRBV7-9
ASSLAGDYQPQH
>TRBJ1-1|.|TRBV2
ASTEKGNLNTEAF
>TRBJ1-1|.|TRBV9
ASTRLTEAF
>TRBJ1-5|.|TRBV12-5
ASALGAASNQPQH
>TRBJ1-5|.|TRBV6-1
ASSVAGTGGYQPQH
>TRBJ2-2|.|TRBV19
ASSILFRQTGELF
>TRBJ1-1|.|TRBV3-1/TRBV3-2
ASSQGWRMNTEAF
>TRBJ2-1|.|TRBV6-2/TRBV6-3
ASSYSRQGTGGEQF
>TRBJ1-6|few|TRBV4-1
ASSLDGYNSPLH
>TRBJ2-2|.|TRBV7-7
ASSLNTAGPGELF
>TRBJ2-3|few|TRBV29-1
SAYSGTSTDTQY
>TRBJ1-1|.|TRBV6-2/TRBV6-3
ASRYGQGRTEAF
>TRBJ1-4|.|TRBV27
ASRRTANEKLF
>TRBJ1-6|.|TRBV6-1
ASSDGTVGPYNSPLH
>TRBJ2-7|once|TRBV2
ASKDVVDRPYEQY
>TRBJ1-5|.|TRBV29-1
SVEDSGFNQPQH
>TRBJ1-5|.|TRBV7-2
ASSKGQGNQPQH
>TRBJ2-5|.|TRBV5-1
ASSVREGETQY
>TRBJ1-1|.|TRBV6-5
ASSYGGAGTEAF
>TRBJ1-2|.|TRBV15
ATSRDETGAQGGYT
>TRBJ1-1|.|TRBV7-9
ASSLGQVRTEAF
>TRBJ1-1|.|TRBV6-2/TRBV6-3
ASSLDSPMNTEAF
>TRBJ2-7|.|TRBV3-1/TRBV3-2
ASSQEQGPSYEQY
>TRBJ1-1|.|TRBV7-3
ASSSQGGNTEAF
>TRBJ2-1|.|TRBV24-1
ATSGPGTGVSSGVNEQF
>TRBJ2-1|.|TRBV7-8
ASSVTGGTRRIRSYNEQF
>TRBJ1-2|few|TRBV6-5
ASAPGQLYGYT
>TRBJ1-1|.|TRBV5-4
ASSLVGQVNTEAF
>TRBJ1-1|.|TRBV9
ASSVEGGTLNTEAF